These 21 T cell receptor beta chains share one sample of origin, sequenced in a study of radiotherapy plus CTLA-4 blockade in lung cancer. The protocol was immunoSEQ multiplex PCR, while the TCRdb copy is restricted to in-frame clones and leaves out a portion. The table has about 46,000 clones, roughly three quarters seen once. Sequenced material: peripheral blood, taken from a patient treated with radiotherapy plus ipilimumab. These TCRs come from a human donor with non-small cell lung cancer who had a complete response to radiotherapy plus ipilimumab.

The chain links TRBV25-1 to TRBJ1-3; D possibly corresponds to TRBD1 (6 bases). CDR1 and CDR2 (germline): MGHDK, SYGVNS. This CDR3 comprises 18 residues. The V gene lost 3 bases and the J gene lost 0 bases, with 18 bases spanning the gap. CDR3 bases: TGTGCCAGCAGTGACTTATCTGACAGGAAAAACTCTGGAAACACCATATATTTT. This sequence encodes CASSDLSDRKNSGNTIYF.

The chain employs TRBV15 and TRBJ1-2; 9 bases fit TRBD1. The ends lost 1 base at V and 3 bases at J; junction bases unmatched: 6. Germline lookup yields CDR1 LNHNV and CDR2 YYDKDF (reference sequence). The CDR3 has 16 amino acids. The CDR3 sequence is CATSRGSGTGYYGYTF. The CDR3 DNA follows: TGTGCCACCAGCAGAGGGTCCGGGACAGGGTACTATGGCTACACCTTC.

The CDR3 region has the DNA TGTGCCAGCAGTTACGGGAGTGATAATGAGCAGTTCTTC. Protein: CASSYGSDNEQFF. The chain joins TRBV27 to TRBJ2-1; weak D call: TRBD2 (6 bases). Germline V gene lookup returns CDR1 MNHEY and CDR2 SMNVEV (reference sequence). The CDR3 totals 13 residues. Trimming stripped 4 bases from V and 7 bases from J, with 11 bases between.

The V and J genes are TRBV5-6 and TRBJ1-5; possible D gene TRBD1, 6 bases. This CDR3 contains 12 residues. Germline V gene data show CDR1 as SGHDT and CDR2 as YYEEEE. Trimming took off 0 bases at V and 10 bases at J, with 8 bases between the two ends. The DNA for the CDR3 is TGTGCCAGCAGCTTGGCCAGGGGACCCCAGCATTTT. As protein: CASSLARGPQHF.

V gene TRBV2 combines with J gene TRBJ2-5, with D perhaps matching TRBD2 (7 bases). The DNA end lines up better with TRBJ2-7; the J call may be wrong. Germline values: CDR1 SNHLY, CDR2 FYNNEI. The CDR3 is 14 amino acids. The CDR3 bases are TGTGCCAGCAGCTCCCGGGGGGCAGTTTACGAGCAGTACTTC. Encoded protein: CASSSRGAVYEQYF.

The chain couples TRBV9 to TRBJ2-3, with 8 bases that match TRBD2. CDR1 is SGDLS and CDR2 is YYNGEE in the germline V gene. The CDR3 runs to 12 residues. With V trimmed by 3 bases and J by 7 bases, 1 base remained unmatched. CDR3 nucleotide sequence: TGTGCCAGCAGCGCGGGGGGGAATACGCAGTATTTT. This encodes CASSAGGNTQYF.

This clone appeared a few times. The gene calls are TRBV7-9 and TRBJ1-1, with TRBD1 as a possible D gene (6 bases). Trimming took 5 bases from V and 4 from J, leaving 14 bases between them. Germline-derived CDR1 and CDR2 are SEHNR and FQNEAQ (reference sequence). The CDR3 is 14 amino acids. The CDR3 loop is CASSRDTWSTEAFF. CDR3 bases: TGTGCCAGCAGCCGGGACACATGGAGCACTGAAGCTTTCTTT.

The chain uses TRBV7-9 and TRBJ2-3, with a tentative D call TRBD1 (6 bases). The germline V gene encodes CDR1 SEHNR and CDR2 FQNEAQ (reference sequence). Trimming stripped 5 bases from V and 2 bases from J, with 14 bases between. The CDR3 extends over 15 amino acids. In nucleotides, the CDR3 is TGTGCCAGCAGCCGCGAGGCAGGGGTCACAGATACGCAGTATTTT. Protein sequence: CASSREAGVTDTQYF. The variable domain in full, with the rest retrieved from reference TRBV7-9 and TRBJ2-3, is DTGVSQNPRHKITKRGQNVTFRCDPISEHNRLYWYRQTLGQGPEFLTYFQNEAQLEKSRLLSDRFSAERPKGSFSTLEIQRTEQGDSAMYLCASSREAGVTDTQYFGPGTRLTVL.

J is TRBJ2-7 and V is TRBV7-8, with D uncertain. This CDR3 region has 14 residues. The V and J ends lost 1 base and 4 bases respectively, with 11 bases between them. Germline V gene lookup returns CDR1 SGHVS and CDR2 FQNEAQ. The CDR3 loop reads CASSLGRVGYEQYV. DNA for the CDR3: TGTGCCAGCAGCTTAGGTCGGGTCGGTTACGAGCAGTACGTC.

The V gene is TRBV5-8, the J gene TRBJ2-5, with 7 bases matching TRBD2. With 7 bases clipped from V and 4 bases from J, the junction kept 10 bases outside the gene matches. CDR1 SGHTS and CDR2 YDEGEE come from the germline V gene. CDR3 length: 14 amino acids. The CDR3 sequence is CASRSGGYRETQYF. For the CDR3, the DNA is TGTGCCAGCCGCTCGGGAGGCTATCGAGAGACCCAGTACTTC.

This clone was found once. The chain carries TRBV6-4 and TRBJ1-4; D possibly corresponds to TRBD1 (5 bases). Germline V lookup: CDR1 MRHNA, CDR2 SNTAGT. The CDR3 spans 17 residues. The V and J ends lost 6 bases and 1 base respectively, with 18 bases between them. The DNA of the CDR3 is TGTGCCAGCAGAGAACCCACAGGAGGGCAAACTAATGAAAAACTGTTTTTT. Translation: CASREPTGGQTNEKLFF.

The J gene is TRBJ1-2, the V gene TRBV5-6, with TRBD1 as a possible D gene (5 bases). CDR3 length equals 14 residues. V was trimmed by 2 bases and J by 2 bases, leaving 10 bases between them. Germline V gene lookup returns CDR1 SGHDT and CDR2 YYEEEE. CDR3 protein: CASSFETGNYGYTF. Written as DNA, the CDR3 is TGTGCCAGCAGCTTTGAAACAGGAAACTATGGCTACACCTTC.

The chain couples TRBV9 to TRBJ1-4; 7 positions agree with TRBD1. The ends lost 4 bases at V and 3 bases at J; junction bases unmatched: 3. CDR1 is SGDLS and CDR2 is YYNGEE in the germline V gene. This CDR3 spans 14 amino acids. The CDR3 region is CASSRDSANEKLFF. The CDR3 DNA reads as TGTGCCAGCAGCAGGGACAGTGCTAATGAAAAACTGTTTTTT.

The genes are TRBV27 and TRBJ1-2, with a tentative D call TRBD1 (6 bases). Trimming stripped 6 bases from V and 8 bases from J, with 16 bases between. CDR1 is MNHEY, CDR2 SMNVEV, per germline (reference sequence). The CDR3 consists of 13 residues. CDR3 sequence: CASRLNRQAGYTF. CDR3 DNA: TGTGCCAGCAGGTTAAATCGACAGGCCGGCTACACCTTC.

The CDR3 sequence: CASSLRQANTGELFF. In DNA, the CDR3 is TGCGCCAGCAGCTTGCGTCAGGCGAACACCGGGGAGCTGTTTTTT. The chain has TRBV5-1 and TRBJ2-2; D gene uncertain. The CDR3 sequence is 15 residues long. Germline assignment: CDR1 SGHRS and CDR2 YFSETQ. V dropped 1 base and J dropped 0 bases, with 7 bases sitting between them. Supplemented by reference TRBV5-1 and TRBJ2-2, the full variable domain reads KAGVTQTPRYLIKTRGQQVTLSCSPISGHRSVSWYQQTPGQGLQFLFEYFSETQRNKGNFPGRFSGRQFSNSRSEMNVSTLELGDSALYLCASSLRQANTGELFFGEGSRLTVL.

V usage is TRBV5-1 and J usage is TRBJ2-1, with TRBD2 matching 8 bases. V lost 9 bases to trimming and J lost 3 bases; unmatched junction nucleotides: 5. Germline CDR1 SGHRS, CDR2 YFSETQ. The CDR3 contains 13 residues. CDR3 residues: CATTGLDYNEQFF. CDR3 DNA: TGCGCCACCACGGGACTAGACTACAATGAGCAGTTCTTC.

V is TRBV7-9 and J is TRBJ2-3; weak D call: TRBD1 (6 bases). Germline CDR1 reads SEHNR; CDR2 reads FQNEAQ (reference sequence). The CDR3 sequence is 15 residues long. The V end lost 1 base, the J end lost 6 bases, and 14 bases lay between the germline ends. In DNA, the CDR3 is TGTGCCAGCAGCTTAGTAGGGACACGTGGGGATACGCAGTATTTT. Translated, it gives CASSLVGTRGDTQYF.

V and J are TRBV5-1 and TRBJ2-3, with 12 bases identical to TRBD2. In germline, CDR1 is SGHRS, CDR2 YFSETQ. This CDR3 spans 13 amino acids. V was clipped by 5 bases and J by 5 bases; unmatched bases: 0. CDR3 bases: TGCGCCAGCAGACTAGCGGGAGGAGATACGCAGTATTTT. Amino acids: CASRLAGGDTQYF.

The chain has TRBV27 and TRBJ2-7, with TRBD1 identical over 9 bases. Unmatched junction bases numbered 16, after V lost 6 bases and J lost 4 bases. Germline V CDR1 and CDR2: MNHEY, SMNVEV (reference sequence). The CDR3 is 17 residues long. The CDR3 DNA follows: TGTGCCAGCAGGAGGGGGTCGGGACAGGGCATCATATACGAGCAGTACGTC. Translated: CASRRGSGQGIIYEQYV.

The J gene is TRBJ1-2, the V gene TRBV10-3; perhaps TRBD1 as D (6 bases). V gave up 5 bases and J gave up 0 bases, with 10 bases separating them. Germline V gene sequence: CDR1 ENHRY, CDR2 SYGVKD. The CDR3 sequence is 14 residues long. This CDR3 reads CAISRDTSNYGYTF. CDR3 nucleotide sequence: TGTGCCATCAGTAGGGACACTTCTAACTATGGCTACACCTTC.

The gene calls are TRBV29-1 and TRBJ2-1, with a tentative D call TRBD2 (7 bases). The CDR3 is 12 residues long. CDR1 and CDR2 from the germline V gene are SQVTM and ANQGSEA. V lost 8 bases, J lost 7 bases, and 15 bases lay in between. This CDR3 is CSIFRGGNEQFF. The CDR3 nucleotides are TGCAGCATCTTCAGGGGAGGGAATGAGCAGTTCTTC.